A few counts support the clone carrying this T cell receptor beta chain. This entry comes from a study of T cell changes during pregnancy in multiple sclerosis. With 5 bases removed from V and 3 bases from J, the gap between germline ends came to 4 bases. CDR3 length equals 12 residues. Germline loops: CDR1 SGHAT, CDR2 FQDESV (reference sequence). Sequenced by immunoSEQ multiplex PCR; TCRdb stores in-frame clones only, minus some. The sample lists about 96,000 clones; 92% were seen once. The TCR originated in a female donor with multiple sclerosis, enrolled in a pregnancy study. V usage is TRBV11-1 and J usage is TRBJ2-2; D is uncertain. The input for sequencing was peripheral blood, taken in the first trimester of pregnancy. The CDR3: CASSPYTGELFF. The CDR3, as DNA: TGTGCCAGCAGCCCGTACACCGGGGAGCTGTTTTTT.